Presented here are 18 T cell receptor beta chains from one specimen sequenced in a study of blood T cell repertoires in COVID-19. Clones were read by immunoSEQ multiplex PCR, and TCRdb kept only the in-frame ones, dropping some. The sample lists 370,000 or so clones, about 90% seen once, with about 1.5% in the top ten. The material sequenced was PBMCs or T cells enriched from blood (not recorded which). The receptors derive from a man aged 25-45 years who had recovered from COVID-19.

About this clone: Other DNA sequences in the same sample also yield this CDR3. V is TRBV6-5 and J is TRBJ1-2; perhaps TRBD1 as D (6 bases). The CDR3 extends over 14 amino acids. With 0 bases removed from V and 4 bases from J, the gap between germline ends came to 9 bases. The germline CDR1 and CDR2 sequences are MNHEY and SVGAGI. The CDR3 DNA sequence: TGTGCCAGCAGTTACTCGAGGGGGAGCTATGGCTACACCTTC. Amino acids: CASSYSRGSYGYTF.

The chain couples TRBV6-5 to TRBJ2-3; 7 nucleotides agree with TRBD1. V dropped 8 bases and J dropped 0; count of bases not matched to a gene: 8. This CDR3 spans 15 amino acids. The germline gives CDR1 MNHEY, CDR2 SVGAGI. CDR3: CASYRGGTSTDTQYF. Here the CDR3 DNA reads TGTGCCAGCTACAGGGGTGGTACTAGCACAGATACGCAGTATTTT.

The chain links TRBV6-5 to TRBJ1-2; D not resolved. The CDR3 consists of 14 residues. V lost 2 bases, J lost 1 base, and 8 bases lay in between. Germline CDR1 and CDR2: MNHEY and SVGAGI. CDR3: CASSYTHRNYGYTF. The DNA of the CDR3 is TGTGCCAGCAGTTACACTCACCGTAACTATGGCTACACCTTC.

This chain links TRBV7-9 with TRBJ1-3, with D perhaps TRBD1 (5 bases). There are 15 residues in the CDR3. The ends were cut back, 1 base at V and 3 bases at J, with 10 bases in the middle. CDR1 is SEHNR and CDR2 is FQNEAQ in the germline V gene (reference sequence). The CDR3 DNA sequence: TGTGCCAGCAGCTTAGATGCAGGGAATGGAAACACCATATATTTT. Translating it yields CASSLDAGNGNTIYF.

This rearrangement joins TRBV9 to TRBJ1-2; TRBD1 aligns across 7 bases. V shed 3 bases and J 2 bases; nucleotides not matched to a gene: 4. CDR1 and CDR2 (germline): SGDLS, YYNGEE. The CDR3 is 14 residues long. The CDR3 DNA reads as TGTGCCAGCAGCGCTGGACAGGTGAACTATGGCTACACCTTC. It yields the protein CASSAGQVNYGYTF.

The chain combines TRBV6-5 with TRBJ1-3, with a tentative D call TRBD1 (6 bases). The V end lost 8 bases, the J end lost 9 bases, and 17 bases lay between the germline ends. The CDR3 spans 13 residues. The germline V gene has CDR1 MNHEY and CDR2 SVGAGI. CDR3 bases: TGTGCCAGCCAAAAGCCCACAGGGAGCACCATATATTTT. It encodes CASQKPTGSTIYF.

The rearrangement joins TRBV28 to TRBJ1-5; no clear D. Trimming pared 3 bases from V and 9 bases from J, leaving 9 bases between. The CDR3 has 12 amino acids. The V gene's germline CDR1 is MDHEN and CDR2 SYDVKM. The CDR3 bases are TGTGCCAGCAGTTTTAGGCGGGGGCCCCAGCATTTT. Its translation is CASSFRRGPQHF. Combining the CDR3 with reference TRBV28 and TRBJ1-5 gives the whole variable domain DVKVTQSSRYLVKRTGEKVFLECVQDMDHENMFWYRQDPGLGLRLIYFSYDVKMKEKGDIPEGYSVSREKKERFSLILESASTNQTSMYLCASSFRRGPQHFGDGTRLSIL.

The chain has TRBV11-2 and TRBJ1-2; D remains unclear. Per the germline V gene, CDR1 is SGHAT and CDR2 is FQNNGV. The V and J ends lost 6 bases and 5 bases respectively, with 16 bases between them. The CDR3 is 14 amino acids. For the CDR3, the DNA is TGTGCCAGCAGTTCGCTTCGAAGCCAATATGGCTACACCTTC. This encodes CASSSLRSQYGYTF.

The chain recombines TRBV10-3 with TRBJ1-1; D is unresolved. CDR1 is ENHRY and CDR2 is SYGVKD in the germline V gene. V was shortened by 5 bases and J by 4 bases, with 11 bases between the two germline ends. CDR3 length equals 13 residues. The CDR3 here is CAISTTAGTEAFF. The CDR3 nucleotides are TGTGCCATCAGTACAACTGCGGGCACTGAAGCTTTCTTT.

The chain carries TRBV19 and TRBJ2-5; 9 bases match TRBD2. J lost 1 base, V lost 1 base, and 4 bases had no gene match. The CDR3 runs 16 residues. The V gene's germline CDR1 is LNHDA and CDR2 SQIVND (reference sequence). This CDR3 is CASSIALAGLQETQYF. DNA of the CDR3: TGTGCCAGTAGTATAGCACTAGCGGGCCTCCAAGAGACCCAGTACTTC.

The genes are TRBV7-2 and TRBJ2-7; 9 nucleotides match TRBD1. V was clipped by 5 bases and J by 2 bases; unmatched bases: 7. This CDR3 has 15 residues. The germline gives CDR1 SGHTA, CDR2 FQGNSA. CDR3 loop: CASSHSGQGAYEQYF. The CDR3, as DNA: TGTGCCAGCAGCCACTCGGGACAGGGAGCCTACGAGCAGTACTTC.

J is TRBJ2-2 and V is TRBV15, with D possibly matching TRBD1 (6 bases). CDR1 and CDR2 (germline): LNHNV, YYDKDF (reference sequence). The CDR3 runs 20 residues. Trimming took 2 bases from V and 1 from J, leaving 23 bases between them. The CDR3 nucleotides are TGTGCCACCAGCAGAAAAATGGCCCTACAGGGTGGGAAGAACACCGGGGAGCTGTTTTTT. Its protein product is CATSRKMALQGGKNTGELFF.

The V call is TRBV6-5, the J call TRBJ2-7, with D maybe TRBD2 (6 bases). CDR3 length: 13 residues. The V and J ends lost 4 bases and 7 bases respectively, with 14 bases between them. Germline V gene sequence: CDR1 MNHEY, CDR2 SVGAGI. CDR3 amino acids: CASSSGTGREQYF. CDR3 nucleotide sequence: TGTGCCAGCAGTTCCGGGACTGGCCGGGAGCAGTACTTC.

V is TRBV6-6 and J is TRBJ2-7; 8 bases fit TRBD1. V shed 5 bases, J shed 4 bases, and the junction held 10 bases outside the gene matches. The CDR3 covers 15 residues. From germline, CDR1 is MNHNY and CDR2 SVGAGI (reference sequence). The CDR3 DNA sequence: TGTGCCAGCAGTCACCGGGACAGGTCGACTTACGAGCAGTACTTC. This translates into CASSHRDRSTYEQYF.

J is TRBJ1-4 and V is TRBV5-1; 7 bases agree with TRBD1. Germline loops: CDR1 SGHRS, CDR2 YFSETQ. CDR3 length: 15 amino acids. Unmatched junction bases numbered 5, after V lost 3 bases and J lost 3 bases. CDR3 protein: CASSSEGQANEKLFF. The CDR3 DNA follows: TGCGCCAGCAGCTCCGAAGGACAGGCTAATGAAAAACTGTTTTTT.

The chain employs TRBV4-3 and TRBJ1-4; tentatively, D is TRBD1 (5 bases). The germline gives CDR1 LGHNA, CDR2 YSLEER. The CDR3 runs to 16 residues. The ends were cut back, 2 bases at V and 0 bases at J, with 10 bases in the middle. The CDR3 here is CASSQQTGATNEKLFF. The CDR3 DNA reads TGCGCCAGCAGCCAACAAACGGGGGCAACTAATGAAAAACTGTTTTTT.

The V call is TRBV2, the J call TRBJ2-7; D call uncertain. Germline CDR1 and CDR2: SNHLY and FYNNEI. This CDR3 comprises 12 residues. V lost 3 bases and J lost 1, with 4 bases in between. The CDR3 sequence: CASSEQSYEQYF. The CDR3 DNA reads TGTGCCAGCAGTGAGCAGTCCTACGAGCAGTACTTC. The full variable domain, completed using reference TRBV2 and TRBJ2-7, is EPEVTQTPSHQVTQMGQEVILRCVPISNHLYFYWYRQILGQKVEFLVSFYNNEISEKSEIFDDQFSVERPDGSNFTLKIRSTKLEDSAMYFCASSEQSYEQYFGPGTRLTVT.

The CDR3 region is CASSITGMNYGYTF. The CDR3 bases are TGTGCCAGCAGCATAACAGGGATGAACTATGGCTACACCTTC. V is TRBV7-2 and J is TRBJ1-2; the D gene is possibly TRBD1 (6 bases). CDR1 is SGHTA, CDR2 FQGNSA, per germline. The CDR3 runs to 14 residues. With 5 bases removed from V and 2 bases from J, the gap between germline ends came to 12 bases.